The T cell receptor (beta chain) described here comes from a study of blood T cells in healthy people across ages. This clonotype was detected a few times. What it recognizes is unknown. The CDR3 length is 14 residues. The V segment lost 5 bases and the J segment 3 bases; nucleotides outside the gene matches: 3. Study findings and constraints: When one million T cells were used, diversity estimates were thought to be underestimates.

Then a second PCR, running roughly 7 to 11 cycles, was carried out with a sample-barcoded 5' primer and a J-beta primer mix. Tagging of each cDNA molecule was performed by a template-switch adaptor with 12 random nucleotides. Using its own MiXCR run on the 5' RACE reads, TCRdb lists one record per CDR3 protein. The table records some 700,000 distinct CDR3 sequences, 43% of them present only once. The sequencing input was blood. The source is a woman aged 60-75 years in good health. The rearrangement joins TRBV12-3 or TRBV12-4 to TRBJ2-1; TRBD1 agrees at 8 bases. The CDR3 DNA sequence: TGTGCCAGCAGTAAAACAGGGGGCTACAATGAGCAGTTCTTC. Its protein is CASSKTGGYNEQFF.